These T cell receptor beta chains were read from a single sample in a study of shared clonotypes between healthy human individuals. Sequenced by immunoSEQ multiplex PCR; TCRdb stores in-frame clones only, minus some. The top ten hold 24% of the sample, which has about 700,000 clones, roughly 94% seen once. Sequences were obtained from naive CD8+ T cells sorted from blood. Receptors were obtained from a man younger than 40 in good health. Both conserved end residues are part of each CDR3. D genes are given only for firm matches. Some rows have no size entry. The others give once, few or many, or a class for an expanded clone.

J gene: TRBJ1-5
clone size: -
D gene: -
V gene: TRBV7-9
CDR3 protein: CASSDGRQPQHF
CDR3 DNA: TGTGCCAGCAGCGACGGTCGTCAGCCCCAGCATTTT

J gene: TRBJ2-1
clone size: -
D gene: -
V gene: TRBV5-1
CDR3 protein: CASSLVYRDHEQFF
CDR3 DNA: TGCGCCAGCAGCTTGGTTTACAGGGACCATGAGCAGTTCTTC

J gene: TRBJ1-4
clone size: -
D gene: -
V gene: TRBV5-1
CDR3 protein: CASSLGGAANEKLFF
CDR3 DNA: TGCGCCAGCAGCTTGGGTGGGGCGGCTAATGAAAAACTGTTTTTT

J gene: TRBJ2-7
clone size: -
D gene: -
V gene: TRBV11-1
CDR3 protein: CASSNSLSYEQYF
CDR3 DNA: TGTGCCAGCAGCAATTCTTTATCCTACGAGCAGTACTTC

J gene: TRBJ1-5
clone size: few
D gene: -
V gene: TRBV2
CDR3 protein: CASIAGSGQPQHF
CDR3 DNA: TGTGCCAGCATTGCAGGGAGTGGGCAGCCCCAGCATTTT

J gene: TRBJ2-3
clone size: -
D gene: -
V gene: TRBV6-6
CDR3 protein: CASRTAGLNTDTQYF
CDR3 DNA: TGTGCCAGCAGGACCGCGGGGTTAAACACAGATACGCAGTATTTT

J gene: TRBJ1-5
clone size: -
D gene: TRBD1
V gene: TRBV7-9
CDR3 protein: CASRSQGSNQPQHF
CDR3 DNA: TGTGCCAGCCGGTCACAGGGGAGCAATCAGCCCCAGCATTTT

J gene: TRBJ2-7
clone size: -
D gene: TRBD2
V gene: TRBV28
CDR3 protein: CASSSLPRAGGSYEQYF
CDR3 DNA: TGTGCCAGCAGTTCACTACCACGGGCGGGAGGGAGCTACGAGCAGTACTTC

J gene: TRBJ2-7
clone size: -
D gene: TRBD2
V gene: TRBV7-9
CDR3 protein: CASYSGGEGPLEQYF
CDR3 DNA: TGTGCCAGCTACTCCGGGGGGGAGGGCCCGTTAGAGCAGTACTTC

J gene: TRBJ1-2
clone size: once
D gene: TRBD1
V gene: TRBV10-1
CDR3 protein: CASSETGVNGYTF
CDR3 DNA: TGCGCCAGCAGTGAGACAGGGGTGAATGGCTACACCTTC

J gene: TRBJ1-4
clone size: -
D gene: -
V gene: TRBV6-1
CDR3 protein: CAGRQGGGANEKLFF
CDR3 DNA: TGTGCCGGTCGGCAGGGCGGGGGGGCTAATGAAAAACTGTTTTTT

J gene: TRBJ2-2
clone size: -
D gene: TRBD1
V gene: TRBV7-9
CDR3 protein: CASSHRDRSLPGELFF
CDR3 DNA: TGTGCCAGCAGCCACCGGGACAGGAGTCTTCCCGGGGAGCTGTTTTTT

J gene: TRBJ2-7
clone size: once
D gene: TRBD1
V gene: TRBV5-5
CDR3 protein: CASSPRQGLPYEQYF
CDR3 DNA: TGTGCCAGCAGCCCGAGACAGGGTCTCCCTTACGAGCAGTACTTC

J gene: TRBJ1-2
clone size: -
D gene: TRBD1
V gene: TRBV19
CDR3 protein: CASSPRTGWDGYTF
CDR3 DNA: TGTGCCAGTAGTCCCCGGACAGGGTGGGATGGCTACACCTTC

J gene: TRBJ2-7
clone size: -
D gene: TRBD1
V gene: TRBV7-9
CDR3 protein: CASTPTRGGTYEQYF
CDR3 DNA: TGTGCCAGCACCCCAACCCGAGGGGGCACCTACGAGCAGTACTTC

J gene: TRBJ1-5
clone size: -
D gene: -
V gene: TRBV28
CDR3 protein: CASSLRGADRSNQPQHF
CDR3 DNA: TGTGCCAGCAGTTTACGGGGGGCGGACCGTAGCAATCAGCCCCAGCATTTT

J gene: TRBJ2-6
clone size: few
D gene: -
V gene: TRBV6-1
CDR3 protein: CASSEEGAGANVLTF
CDR3 DNA: TGTGCCAGCAGTGAAGAAGGGGCTGGGGCCAACGTCCTGACTTTC

J gene: TRBJ2-7
clone size: -
D gene: -
V gene: TRBV11-2
CDR3 protein: CASSPQPGAYEQYF
CDR3 DNA: TGTGCCAGCAGCCCCCAACCGGGGGCCTACGAGCAGTACTTC

J gene: TRBJ2-1
clone size: -
D gene: -
V gene: TRBV6-5
CDR3 protein: CASSIGEFNEQFF
CDR3 DNA: TGTGCCAGCAGCATAGGGGAGTTCAATGAGCAGTTCTTC

J gene: TRBJ2-7
clone size: -
D gene: TRBD1
V gene: TRBV4-1
CDR3 protein: CASSQAGTGRYEQYF
CDR3 DNA: TGCGCCAGCAGCCAAGCCGGGACAGGGCGCTACGAGCAGTACTTC

J gene: TRBJ2-7
clone size: -
D gene: -
V gene: TRBV28
CDR3 protein: CASSLGTDEQYF
CDR3 DNA: TGTGCCAGCAGTTTAGGGACCGACGAGCAGTACTTC

J gene: TRBJ2-1
clone size: once
D gene: TRBD2
V gene: TRBV27
CDR3 protein: CASSLWTSLDEQFF
CDR3 DNA: TGTGCCAGCAGTTTATGGACTAGTCTGGATGAGCAGTTCTTC

J gene: TRBJ2-1
clone size: -
D gene: -
V gene: TRBV7-9
CDR3 protein: CASSFSQVGDEQFF
CDR3 DNA: TGTGCCAGCAGCTTCTCTCAAGTAGGGGATGAGCAGTTCTTC

J gene: TRBJ2-5
clone size: -
D gene: -
V gene: TRBV7-2
CDR3 protein: CASSLWGQETQYF
CDR3 DNA: TGTGCCAGCAGCTTATGGGGGCAAGAGACCCAGTACTTC

J gene: TRBJ2-1
clone size: -
D gene: TRBD2
V gene: TRBV27
CDR3 protein: CATLGLAGYNEQFF
CDR3 DNA: TGTGCCACTTTGGGACTAGCGGGATACAATGAGCAGTTCTTC

J gene: TRBJ1-1
clone size: once
D gene: -
V gene: TRBV10-1
CDR3 protein: CASSGGMNTEAFF
CDR3 DNA: TGCGCCAGCAGCGGGGGAATGAACACTGAAGCTTTCTTT

J gene: TRBJ2-3
clone size: -
D gene: -
V gene: TRBV5-1
CDR3 protein: CASSLVGGRGDTQYF
CDR3 DNA: TGCGCCAGCAGCTTGGTGGGTGGGAGAGGAGATACGCAGTATTTT

J gene: TRBJ2-1
clone size: -
D gene: -
V gene: TRBV5-1
CDR3 protein: CASSLGWRDGSEQFF
CDR3 DNA: TGCGCCAGCAGCTTGGGCTGGCGGGATGGGAGTGAGCAGTTCTTC

J gene: TRBJ2-1
clone size: -
D gene: TRBD2
V gene: TRBV15
CDR3 protein: CATSTPGLAGVYNEQFF
CDR3 DNA: TGTGCCACCAGCACACCGGGACTAGCGGGAGTATACAATGAGCAGTTCTTC

J gene: TRBJ2-3
clone size: -
D gene: -
V gene: TRBV27
CDR3 protein: CASSLLGAEDTQYF
CDR3 DNA: TGTGCCAGCAGTTTATTGGGGGCTGAGGATACGCAGTATTTT

J gene: TRBJ2-7
clone size: -
D gene: TRBD1
V gene: TRBV7-9
CDR3 protein: CASSLAAGGTYEQYF
CDR3 DNA: TGTGCCAGCAGCTTAGCGGCAGGGGGAACCTACGAGCAGTACTTC

J gene: TRBJ1-5
clone size: -
D gene: TRBD1
V gene: TRBV4-1
CDR3 protein: CASSPGTGSNQPQHF
CDR3 DNA: TGCGCCAGCAGCCCTGGGACAGGTAGCAATCAGCCCCAGCATTTT

J gene: TRBJ1-2
clone size: -
D gene: -
V gene: TRBV9
CDR3 protein: CASSAGSPGYGYTF
CDR3 DNA: TGTGCCAGCAGCGCAGGGTCCCCGGGGTATGGCTACACCTTC

J gene: TRBJ2-7
clone size: -
D gene: TRBD2
V gene: TRBV27
CDR3 protein: CASSYGGVSYEQYF
CDR3 DNA: TGTGCCAGCAGTTACGGGGGGGTGTCCTACGAGCAGTACTTC

J gene: TRBJ1-5
clone size: -
D gene: -
V gene: TRBV6-6
CDR3 protein: CASSDVSQPQHF
CDR3 DNA: TGTGCCAGCAGCGATGTCAGTCAGCCCCAGCATTTT

J gene: TRBJ1-1
clone size: -
D gene: -
V gene: TRBV7-9
CDR3 protein: CASSPVVDAKNTEAFF
CDR3 DNA: TGTGCCAGCAGCCCGGTGGTGGACGCCAAGAACACTGAAGCTTTCTTT

J gene: TRBJ2-1
clone size: -
D gene: -
V gene: TRBV9
CDR3 protein: CASAGTGNNEQFF
CDR3 DNA: TGTGCCAGCGCCGGGACGGGAAACAATGAGCAGTTCTTC

J gene: TRBJ2-5
clone size: once
D gene: TRBD1
V gene: TRBV7-9
CDR3 protein: CASTITGGVETQYF
CDR3 DNA: TGTGCCAGCACCATAACAGGGGGTGTAGAGACCCAGTACTTC

J gene: TRBJ2-7
clone size: few
D gene: -
V gene: TRBV7-2
CDR3 protein: CASSPGAGRNEQYF
CDR3 DNA: TGTGCCAGCAGCCCCGGGGCAGGGAGGAACGAGCAGTACTTC

J gene: TRBJ2-5
clone size: -
D gene: -
V gene: TRBV11-2
CDR3 protein: CASSLRPAGSGETQYF
CDR3 DNA: TGTGCCAGCAGCTTACGTCCGGCAGGGTCCGGGGAGACCCAGTACTTC

J gene: TRBJ2-4
clone size: -
D gene: -
V gene: TRBV7-9
CDR3 protein: CASSLARGRAPKNIQYF
CDR3 DNA: TGTGCCAGCAGCTTAGCGCGCGGCAGGGCCCCCAAAAACATTCAGTACTTC

J gene: TRBJ2-2
clone size: -
D gene: -
V gene: TRBV7-6
CDR3 protein: CATAQWGTGALFF
CDR3 DNA: TGTGCCACCGCCCAATGGGGCACCGGGGCGCTGTTTTTT

J gene: TRBJ2-7
clone size: once
D gene: TRBD2
V gene: TRBV4-2
CDR3 protein: CASSQREAYEQYF
CDR3 DNA: TGTGCCAGCAGCCAGCGGGAGGCCTACGAGCAGTACTTC

J gene: TRBJ2-1
clone size: -
D gene: TRBD1
V gene: TRBV5-6
CDR3 protein: CASSLRDRVLDEQFF
CDR3 DNA: TGTGCCAGCAGCTTGAGGGACAGGGTTTTGGATGAGCAGTTCTTC

J gene: TRBJ2-7
clone size: -
D gene: TRBD1
V gene: TRBV5-4
CDR3 protein: CASSLGQGLSYEQYF
CDR3 DNA: TGTGCCAGCAGCTTGGGACAGGGGCTTTCCTACGAGCAGTACTTC

J gene: TRBJ2-7
clone size: -
D gene: TRBD2
V gene: TRBV20-1
CDR3 protein: CSARGGEQYF
CDR3 DNA: TGCAGTGCCCGGGGGGGCGAGCAGTACTTC

J gene: TRBJ2-7
clone size: -
D gene: TRBD2
V gene: TRBV5-5
CDR3 protein: CASSLKASGDYEQYF
CDR3 DNA: TGTGCCAGCAGCTTGAAGGCTAGCGGAGACTACGAGCAGTACTTC

J gene: TRBJ1-5
clone size: once
D gene: -
V gene: TRBV28
CDR3 protein: CASSSGQDSNQPQHF
CDR3 DNA: TGTGCCAGCAGTTCCGGGCAGGATAGCAATCAGCCCCAGCATTTT

J gene: TRBJ2-3
clone size: -
D gene: TRBD1
V gene: TRBV4-1
CDR3 protein: CASSQGWTGWDTQYF
CDR3 DNA: TGCGCCAGCAGCCAAGGGTGGACAGGGTGGGATACGCAGTATTTT

J gene: TRBJ2-5
clone size: -
D gene: -
V gene: TRBV18
CDR3 protein: CASSPGLQETQYF
CDR3 DNA: TGTGCCAGCTCACCGGGGTTACAAGAGACCCAGTACTTC

J gene: TRBJ2-7
clone size: -
D gene: -
V gene: TRBV28
CDR3 protein: CASSLGPEQYF
CDR3 DNA: TGTGCCAGCAGTTTAGGACCCGAGCAGTACTTC

J gene: TRBJ2-7
clone size: -
D gene: -
V gene: TRBV28
CDR3 protein: CASRLSDIRYEQYF
CDR3 DNA: TGTGCCAGCAGGTTATCGGACATCCGCTACGAGCAGTACTTC

J gene: TRBJ2-3
clone size: -
D gene: -
V gene: TRBV27
CDR3 protein: CASSSSKPSTDTQYF
CDR3 DNA: TGTGCCAGCAGTTCCTCCAAACCTAGCACAGATACGCAGTATTTT

J gene: TRBJ1-5
clone size: -
D gene: -
V gene: TRBV6-1
CDR3 protein: CASNKRGRSNQPQHF
CDR3 DNA: TGTGCCAGCAACAAAAGGGGACGGAGCAATCAGCCCCAGCATTTT

J gene: TRBJ2-7
clone size: -
D gene: -
V gene: TRBV27
CDR3 protein: CASSLSEGGYEQYF
CDR3 DNA: TGTGCCAGCAGTTTATCGGAGGGGGGCTACGAGCAGTACTTC

J gene: TRBJ1-5
clone size: -
D gene: -
V gene: TRBV28
CDR3 protein: CASSSPRGNQPQHF
CDR3 DNA: TGTGCCAGCAGTTCCCCGCGGGGCAATCAGCCCCAGCATTTT

J gene: TRBJ2-7
clone size: -
D gene: -
V gene: TRBV7-8
CDR3 protein: CASSLEPGGLDEQYF
CDR3 DNA: TGTGCCAGCAGCTTAGAGCCCGGGGGGCTCGACGAGCAGTACTTC

J gene: TRBJ2-7
clone size: -
D gene: -
V gene: TRBV10-2
CDR3 protein: CASNHGGDYEQYF
CDR3 DNA: TGCGCCAGCAACCATGGAGGGGACTACGAGCAGTACTTC

J gene: TRBJ1-2
clone size: -
D gene: -
V gene: TRBV7-9
CDR3 protein: CASSLRQINYGYTF
CDR3 DNA: TGTGCCAGCAGCTTACGCCAGATAAACTATGGCTACACCTTC